Reported below is one T cell receptor (beta chain). The antigen it binds to is not known. No base-level quality is on record; no much larger clone is a single base apart. To sequence the TCRbeta CDR3 region, genomic DNA was isolated from the sorted cells. The immunoSEQ Assay was used to sequence the TCRbeta CDR3 regions. This is the immuneACCESS table as TCRdb keeps it, with only in-frame sequences that have V and J called. A part of the clones is gone; compared with another copy, unresolved V genes explain less than half, and the rest is unexplained. This sample lists about 75,000 clones; roughly nine tenths were detected once. The ten largest clones represent roughly 0.37% of the sample. The data belong to a study of OX40 agonist ivuxolimab in advanced cancers. Concerning the study at large: Ivuxolimab was an agonistic, fully human IgG2 monoclonal antibody directed against OX40 (CD134), a costimulatory receptor. Prior anti-PD-1, anti-PD-L1 or anti-CTLA-4 therapy was permitted, and less than 45% of dose-escalation patients had received checkpoint inhibitors. Partial responses were achieved by three dose-escalation patients, of whom one had hepatocellular carcinoma and two had cutaneous melanoma. Intravenous ivuxolimab was administered to patients every 2 weeks at six dose levels: 0.01, 0.1, 0.3, 1.5, 3 and 10 mg/kg. The dose-escalation cohort was almost 85% male with a mean age of approximately 60 years, ranging from roughly 20 to 85. Among the roughly 54 dose-escalation patients, about 19 had hepatocellular carcinoma, roughly 15 melanoma, 9 renal cell carcinoma and 9 head and neck cancer. Peripheral TCRbeta sequencing was intended to test whether TCR sequence diversity was altered and clonal T-cell expansion was caused by ivuxolimab. The paper describes the monotherapy dose-escalation part (N of about 52 patients) of the phase I trial of ivuxolimab.

The trial excluded patients who had a history of autoimmune disease or were on systemic immunosuppression. In every dose cohort, peripheral blood was drawn for TCR sequencing at baseline, cycle 4 day 1, and cycle 7 day 1. Samples came from an open-label, multicenter, first-in-human phase I dose-escalation trial of ivuxolimab. Adults with locally advanced or metastatic melanoma, renal cell carcinoma, hepatocellular carcinoma or head and neck squamous cell carcinoma were enrolled in the trial. CD4+ and CD8+ T cells were sorted separately from peripheral blood before TCR sequencing. Overall results and qualifications from the work: At doses of 0.1 to 3.0 mg/kg, clonal expansion of both CD4+ and CD8+ T cells in blood was seen between baseline and week 6. After ivuxolimab, expanded clones were on average more numerous among CD8+ T cells than among CD4+ T cells. The antigen specificity of the peripheral T cells that underwent clonal expansion was not determined. Partial responders in the 0.1-3.0 mg/kg groups had among the lowest normalized peripheral clonal expansion, especially among CD8+ T cells. Low levels of normalized T-cell clonal expansion were also shown by some nonresponding patients.

The source was CD4+ or CD8+ T cells sorted from blood, collected in a trial of the OX40 agonist ivuxolimab. The TCR was taken from an adult with an advanced solid tumor such as melanoma, head and neck, liver or kidney cancer.

The nucleotide sequence is given as TGCGCCAGCAGCCCTCGTGGTAGCGGGGTGAACACCGGGGAGCTGTTTTTT. Its amino acids are CASSPRGSGVNTGELFF. The sequence is built from TRBV5-1 and TRBJ2-2; the central 8 bases match TRBD2. The CDR3 holds 17 amino acids from the cysteine to the phenylalanine. Only the CDR3 part of the read is kept: 51 bases, read in frame from the first base. CDR1 and CDR2 were assigned from the germline V gene as SGHRS and YFSETQ. After removal of 4 bases from V and 1 base from J, the junction retains 9 bases not matched to a gene.